One and the same sample provided the 2 T cell receptor beta chains below, sequenced in a study of cytomegalovirus exposure and HLA in healthy donors. This PCR relied on a set of 60 Vbeta primers and 13 Jbeta primers. Only in-frame clones appear in the TCRdb table, and some are missing; sequencing was by immunoSEQ multiplex PCR. The sample lists roughly 300,000 clones; roughly 89% were seen once. What was sequenced was PBMCs. The receptors here all came from a man in his forties in good health and CMV-seropositive.

The rearrangement joins TRBV28 to TRBJ1-4, with 9 bases matching TRBD1. Losses at the gene ends were 6 bases for V and 8 bases for J; bases not matched to a gene: 13. The length of the CDR3 is 16 residues. Germline CDR1 reads MDHEN; CDR2 reads SYDVKM. CDR3 sequence reads: CASSSRRDRVREKLFF. In nucleotides, the CDR3 is TGTGCCAGCAGCTCCCGCCGGGACAGGGTACGGGAAAAACTGTTTTTT. The variable domain in full, with the rest retrieved from reference TRBV28 and TRBJ1-4, is DVKVTQSSRYLVKRTGEKVFLECVQDMDHENMFWYRQDPGLGLRLIYFSYDVKMKEKGDIPEGYSVSREKKERFSLILESASTNQTSMYLCASSSRRDRVREKLFFGSGTQLSVL.

V and J are TRBV28 and TRBJ2-7; 7 bases map to TRBD1. The V and J ends lost 6 bases and 9 bases, in that order; junction bases with no gene match: 11. Germline V gene sequence: CDR1 MDHEN, CDR2 SYDVKM. The CDR3 covers 13 residues. The CDR3 nucleotides are TGTGCCAGCAGCGGACCGGGACAGTCTAGGCAGTACTTC. This encodes CASSGPGQSRQYF.